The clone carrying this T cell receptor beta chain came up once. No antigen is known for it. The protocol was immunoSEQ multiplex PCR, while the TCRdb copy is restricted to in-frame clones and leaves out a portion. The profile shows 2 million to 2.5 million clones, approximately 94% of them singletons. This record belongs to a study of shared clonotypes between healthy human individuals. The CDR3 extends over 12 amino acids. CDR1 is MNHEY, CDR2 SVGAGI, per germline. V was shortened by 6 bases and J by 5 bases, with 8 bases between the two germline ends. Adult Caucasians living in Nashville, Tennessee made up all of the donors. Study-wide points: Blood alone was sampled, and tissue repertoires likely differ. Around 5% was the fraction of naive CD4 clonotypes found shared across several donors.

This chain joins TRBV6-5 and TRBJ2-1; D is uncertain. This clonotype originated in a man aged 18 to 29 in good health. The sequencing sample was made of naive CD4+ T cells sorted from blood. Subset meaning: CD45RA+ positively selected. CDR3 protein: CASRYLNNEQFF. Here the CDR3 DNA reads TGTGCCAGCAGGTACCTAAACAATGAGCAGTTCTTC.